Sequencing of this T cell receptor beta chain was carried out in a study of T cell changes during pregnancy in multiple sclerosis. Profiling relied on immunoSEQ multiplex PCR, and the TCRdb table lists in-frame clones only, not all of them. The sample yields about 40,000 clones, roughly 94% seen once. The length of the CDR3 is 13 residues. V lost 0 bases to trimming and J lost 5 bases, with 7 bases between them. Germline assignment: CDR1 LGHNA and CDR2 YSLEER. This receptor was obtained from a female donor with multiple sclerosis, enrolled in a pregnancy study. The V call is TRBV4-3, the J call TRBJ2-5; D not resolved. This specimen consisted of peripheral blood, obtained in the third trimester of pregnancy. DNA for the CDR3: TGCGCCAGCAGCCAAGACGGTCGGGAGACCCAGTACTTC. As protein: CASSQDGRETQYF.